This TCR beta chain stems from a study of T cells in Graves' hyperthyroidism and ophthalmopathy. Patients aged 18 to 65 had newly diagnosed hyperthyroidism that had lasted under 2 months. Study conclusions and caveats: With a median lead of 6.5 months before onset, the model predicted ophthalmopathy. Most thyroid clonotypes that were expanded above 0.001 also turned up in blood.

Germline lookup yields CDR1 DFQATT and CDR2 SNEGSKA (reference sequence). The CDR3 is 16 amino acids. Trimming removed 0 bases from V and 4 bases from J; junction bases left unmatched: 6. This clonotype was observed at least ten times. Its matching antigen is unknown. Researchers amplified the TCR beta CDR3 regions from RNA transcripts. Carried out on the TCR CDR3, a first-round RT-PCR used the HTBI primer set. TCRdb used MiXCR to reprocess the multiplex PCR reads, holding one entry per CDR3 protein. The sample comprises about 680,000 distinct CDR3 sequences, 35% of which are singletons, and around 32% rests with the top ten.

The chain uses TRBV20-1 and TRBJ2-7, with 13 bases identical to TRBD2. The receptor was derived from a woman in her forties with Graves' hyperthyroidism. Source material: blood. CDR3 loop: CSARDPTSGRVYEQYF. CDR3 DNA sequence: TGCAGTGCTAGAGATCCCACTAGCGGGAGGGTTTACGAGCAGTACTTC.